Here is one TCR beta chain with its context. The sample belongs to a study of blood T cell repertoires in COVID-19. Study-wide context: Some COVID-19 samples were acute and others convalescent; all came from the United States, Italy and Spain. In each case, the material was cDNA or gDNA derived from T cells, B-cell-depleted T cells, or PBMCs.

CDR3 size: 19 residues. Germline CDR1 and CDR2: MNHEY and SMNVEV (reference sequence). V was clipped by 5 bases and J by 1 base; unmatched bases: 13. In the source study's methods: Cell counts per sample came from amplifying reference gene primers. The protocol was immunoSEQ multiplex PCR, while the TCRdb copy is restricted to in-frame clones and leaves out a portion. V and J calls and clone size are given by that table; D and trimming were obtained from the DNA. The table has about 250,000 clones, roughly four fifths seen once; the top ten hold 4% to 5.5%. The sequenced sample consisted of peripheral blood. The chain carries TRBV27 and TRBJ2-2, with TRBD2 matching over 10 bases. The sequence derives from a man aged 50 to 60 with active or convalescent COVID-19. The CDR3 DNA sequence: TGTGCCAGCAGTCGTCGGGGAGCGGGGGGGCCTAAGAACACCGGGGAGCTGTTTTTT. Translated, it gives CASSRRGAGGPKNTGELFF.